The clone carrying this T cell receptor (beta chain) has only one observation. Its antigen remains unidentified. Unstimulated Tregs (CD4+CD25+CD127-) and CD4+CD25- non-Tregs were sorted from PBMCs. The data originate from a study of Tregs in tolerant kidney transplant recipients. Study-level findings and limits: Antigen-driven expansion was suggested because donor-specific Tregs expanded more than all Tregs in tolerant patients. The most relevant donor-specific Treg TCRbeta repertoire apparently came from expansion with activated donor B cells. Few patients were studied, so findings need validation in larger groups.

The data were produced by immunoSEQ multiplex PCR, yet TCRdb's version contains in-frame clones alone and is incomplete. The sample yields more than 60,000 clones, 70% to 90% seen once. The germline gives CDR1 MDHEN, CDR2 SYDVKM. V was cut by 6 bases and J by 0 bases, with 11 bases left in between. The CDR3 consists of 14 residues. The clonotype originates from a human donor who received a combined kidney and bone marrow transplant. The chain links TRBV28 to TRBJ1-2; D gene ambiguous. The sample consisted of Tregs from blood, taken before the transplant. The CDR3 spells CASRTYLSNYGYTF. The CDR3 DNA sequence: TGTGCCAGCAGAACATATTTATCTAACTATGGCTACACCTTC.